Following are 15 T cell receptor beta chains from one sample sequenced in a study of blood T cell repertoires in COVID-19. Libraries were prepared by immunoSEQ multiplex PCR; TCRdb keeps only in-frame clonotypes and omits some of them. This sample has some 200,000 clones, with about 80% found just once. Sequenced sample: peripheral blood. The receptors stem from a woman aged 55 to 70 with acute or convalescent COVID-19.

The chain recombines TRBV5-1 with TRBJ1-2, with a possible D match to TRBD1 (6 bases). Per the germline V gene, CDR1 is SGHRS and CDR2 is YFSETQ. The CDR3 is made up of 12 amino acids. V was shortened by 3 bases and J by 8 bases, with 11 bases between the two germline ends. CDR3 amino acids: CASSYNRAGYTF. DNA for the CDR3: TGCGCCAGCAGCTATAACAGGGCGGGCTACACCTTC.

V usage is TRBV24-1 and J usage is TRBJ2-1, with 10 bases lining up with TRBD2. Germline loops: CDR1 KGHDR, CDR2 SFDVKD. CDR3 length equals 16 residues. V was clipped by 4 bases and J by 3 bases; unmatched bases: 5. The DNA for the CDR3 is TGTGCCACCAGTGACTATACTAGCGGGAACTACAATGAGCAGTTCTTC. Translated: CATSDYTSGNYNEQFF.

The chain is built from TRBV19 and TRBJ1-4; D unresolved. V lost 5 bases, J lost 13 bases, and 17 bases lay in between. Germline V gene lookup returns CDR1 LNHDA and CDR2 SQIVND (reference sequence). The length of the CDR3 is 13 residues. The CDR3 loop is CASSPSAFSGLFF. The CDR3, as DNA: TGTGCCAGTAGTCCCTCGGCCTTCTCGGGACTGTTTTTT.

CDR3 nucleotide sequence: TGCGCCAGCAGTCAATCTGGGCGCGGGAGGGAGGCTAATCAGCCCCAGCATTTT. Translated, it gives CASSQSGRGREANQPQHF. The rearrangement uses TRBV23-1 and TRBJ1-5, with D hard to call. TRBV23-1 is identified as an open reading frame with a role that is uncertain. This CDR3 is built from 18 residues. The V gene lost 0 bases and the J gene lost 4 bases, with 19 bases spanning the gap.

This clone was detected only once. This chain uses TRBV20-1 with TRBJ1-6; D is undetermined. Germline V gene sequence: CDR1 DFQATT, CDR2 SNEGSKA (reference sequence). V was shortened by 3 bases and J by 4 bases, with 10 bases between the two germline ends. The CDR3 loop spans 14 amino acids. In DNA form, the CDR3 reads TGCAGTGCTAGTCCGGGGTTTTATAATTCACCCCTCCACTTT. Residues: CSASPGFYNSPLHF.

In its sample, this clone was seen a few times. V usage is TRBV11-3 and J usage is TRBJ2-1; no clear D gene. The germline gives CDR1 SGHNT, CDR2 YENEEA. Trimming removed 1 base from V and 9 bases from J, with 10 bases in between. This CDR3 has 13 residues. The CDR3 spells CASSLGNSGEQFF. CDR3 nucleotide sequence: TGTGCCAGCAGCTTAGGCAATAGTGGTGAGCAGTTCTTC.

This clone has a handful of counts. The rearrangement uses TRBV4-3 and TRBJ2-2; 9 nucleotides match TRBD2. From germline, CDR1 is LGHNA and CDR2 YSLEER. The V gene end was trimmed by 5 bases and the J gene end by 7 bases; junction bases not matched to a gene: 14. The CDR3 runs to 17 residues. CDR3 bases: TGCGCCAGCAGCTCCTCAGGCGGCGGGGGGGCCTTCGGGGAGCTGTTTTTT. Its translation: CASSSSGGGGAFGELFF.

This clone was observed a few times. The CDR3 sequence: CASKRTGQGCTEAFF. The CDR3 bases are TGCGCCAGCAAGAGGACGGGACAGGGGTGCACTGAAGCTTTCTTT. This sequence joins TRBV10-1 and TRBJ1-1; 10 nucleotides align to TRBD1. The CDR3 is 15 residues long. The V and J ends lost 7 bases and 4 bases, in that order; junction bases with no gene match: 9. Germline V gene sequence: CDR1 WNHNN, CDR2 SYGVQD (reference sequence).

CDR3 DNA: TGTGCCAGCAGCGACAGGGGGGGAATGAACACTGAAGCTTTCTTT. Residues: CASSDRGGMNTEAFF. The chain recombines TRBV28 with TRBJ1-1, with TRBD1 matching over 9 bases. Germline values: CDR1 MDHEN, CDR2 SYDVKM. The CDR3 runs 15 residues. Trimming removed 6 bases from V and 0 bases from J; junction bases left unmatched: 5.

This clone came up a few times. The chain carries TRBV7-3 and TRBJ2-1; D perhaps matches TRBD1 (5 bases). The ends were cut back, 5 bases at V and 0 bases at J, with 8 bases in the middle. This CDR3 has 14 residues. Per germline, CDR1 SGHTA and CDR2 FQGTGA. The CDR3 DNA is TGTGCCAGCAGCCTCGACAGCTCCTACAATGAGCAGTTCTTC. Protein: CASSLDSSYNEQFF.

V gene TRBV12-3 or TRBV12-4 combines with J gene TRBJ2-2, with D perhaps matching TRBD1 (5 bases). Trimming removed 9 bases at V and 0 bases at J, with 8 bases between. The CDR3 is 13 residues long. The CDR3 region is CARQDANTGELFF. In DNA, the CDR3 is TGTGCCAGACAGGACGCGAACACCGGGGAGCTGTTTTTT.

V and J are TRBV3-1 (or the pseudogene TRBV3-2) and TRBJ1-3, with 8 bases that match TRBD1. The CDR3 spans 14 residues. V lost 4 bases and J lost 2; bases outside the gene matches: 1. Germline-derived CDR1 and CDR2 are LGHDT and YNNKEL (reference sequence). In nucleotides, the CDR3 is TGTGCCAGCAGCCGCAGGGGGCCTGGAAACACCATATATTTT. This encodes CASSRRGPGNTIYF.

The chain joins TRBV9 to TRBJ1-2; D may be TRBD1 (6 bases). CDR1 and CDR2 (germline): SGDLS, YYNGEE. Deletions cut 0 bases from V and 5 bases from J, with 11 bases between. This CDR3 has 14 residues. In DNA form, the CDR3 reads TGTGCCAGCAGCGTAGGATCAGGGGTGTATGGCTACACCTTC. Its protein is CASSVGSGVYGYTF.

The chain combines TRBV6-2 or TRBV6-3 with TRBJ1-1, with D maybe TRBD1 (5 bases). CDR3 length: 13 amino acids. Per germline, CDR1 MNHEY and CDR2 SVGEGT. Trimming removed 6 bases at V and 0 bases at J, with 8 bases between. The CDR3 sequence: CASSKGVNTEAFF. The DNA of the CDR3 is TGTGCCAGCAGCAAAGGGGTGAACACTGAAGCTTTCTTT.

This sequence joins TRBV12-3 or TRBV12-4 and TRBJ1-1; D is unclear. The CDR3 has 12 amino acids. The V and J ends lost 3 bases and 2 bases respectively, with 4 bases between them. The CDR3 nucleotides read TGTGCCAGCAGTTTGTTAAACACTGAAGCTTTCTTT. Encoded protein: CASSLLNTEAFF.